The present T cell receptor (beta chain) was sequenced within a study of blood T cells in healthy people across ages. The CDR3 length is 14 residues. With V trimmed by 9 bases and J by 2 bases, 8 bases remained unmatched. Germline CDR1 and CDR2: MGHRA and YSYEKL. For the second PCR, which ran for about 6 to 11 cycles, a sample-barcoded 5' primer and a J-beta primer mix were used. TCRdb fed the 5' RACE reads into MiXCR, producing one record per CDR3 protein. The sample carries about 930,000 distinct CDR3 sequences, just under 30% recorded once. Many counts were recorded for this clonotype. These same data were also listed under a study on T cells of mothers and their children. That study adds: Not a single persistent microchimeric T cell clone was detected.

The V gene is TRBV4-1, the J gene TRBJ2-7; 9 bases align to TRBD2. This TCR was sampled from a woman in her 40s in good health. Sequencing was performed on blood. In DNA form, the CDR3 reads TGCGCCAGTGTAGATAGCGGGGGAACCTACGAGCAGTACTTC. Translation: CASVDSGGTYEQYF.